This T cell receptor (beta chain) was obtained from a study of T cell repertoires in cytomegalovirus infection. For the study at large: CMV infection plus the matching HLA type was flagged by public TCR beta signatures.

In regard to this clonotype: Its antigen is undetermined.

This CDR3 has 16 residues. Per the germline V gene, CDR1 is DFQATT and CDR2 is SNEGSKA (reference sequence). The V segment lost 6 bases and the J segment 6 bases; nucleotides outside the gene matches: 12. TCRdb ran MiXCR on the reads and lists one entry per CDR3 protein. The sample includes around 740,000 distinct CDR3 sequences, 35% to 40% of them seen just once. General study points: HLA-C-restricted TCR beta clonotypes specific for CMV led the ex vivo response.

The sequencing input was PBMCs. The TCR originated in a human donor in good health (CMV status not recorded). Some clones in this sample may be carry-over from other donors' samples. The chain employs TRBV20-1 and TRBJ2-2; 11 nucleotides align to TRBD2. The CDR3 DNA reads as TGCAGTGCGTGGACTAGCGGGCCACCCCGCCCCGGGGAGCTGTTTTTT. It is translated as CSAWTSGPPRPGELFF.